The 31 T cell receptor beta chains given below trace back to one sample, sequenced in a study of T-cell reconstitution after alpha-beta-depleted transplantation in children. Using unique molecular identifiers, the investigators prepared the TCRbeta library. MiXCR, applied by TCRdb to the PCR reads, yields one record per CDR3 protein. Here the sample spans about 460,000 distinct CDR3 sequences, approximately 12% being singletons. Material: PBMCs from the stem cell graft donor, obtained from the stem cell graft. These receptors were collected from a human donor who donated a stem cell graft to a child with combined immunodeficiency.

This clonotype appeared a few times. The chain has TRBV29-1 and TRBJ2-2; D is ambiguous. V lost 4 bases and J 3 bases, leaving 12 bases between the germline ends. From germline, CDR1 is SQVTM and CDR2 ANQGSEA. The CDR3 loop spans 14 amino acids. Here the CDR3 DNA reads TGCAGCGTTGCGGCCCAGCAGGACACCGGGGAGCTGTTTTTT. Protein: CSVAAQQDTGELFF.

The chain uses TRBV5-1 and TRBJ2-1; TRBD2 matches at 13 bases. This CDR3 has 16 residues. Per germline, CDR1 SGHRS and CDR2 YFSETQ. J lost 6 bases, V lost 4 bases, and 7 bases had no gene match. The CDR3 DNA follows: TGCGCCAGCAGCCTACGGACTAGCGGGAGTAGCAATGAGCAGTTCTTC. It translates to CASSLRTSGSSNEQFF. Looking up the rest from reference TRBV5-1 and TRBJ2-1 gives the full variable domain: KAGVTQTPRYLIKTRGQQVTLSCSPISGHRSVSWYQQTPGQGLQFLFEYFSETQRNKGNFPGRFSGRQFSNSRSEMNVSTLELGDSALYLCASSLRTSGSSNEQFFGPGTRLTVL.

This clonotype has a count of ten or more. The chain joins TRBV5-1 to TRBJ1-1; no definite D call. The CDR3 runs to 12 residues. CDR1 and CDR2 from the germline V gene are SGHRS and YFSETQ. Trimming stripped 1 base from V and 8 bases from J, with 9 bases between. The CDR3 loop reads CASSLWAGEAFF. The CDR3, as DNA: TGCGCCAGCAGCTTGTGGGCGGGCGAAGCTTTCTTT. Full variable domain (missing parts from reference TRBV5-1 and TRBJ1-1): KAGVTQTPRYLIKTRGQQVTLSCSPISGHRSVSWYQQTPGQGLQFLFEYFSETQRNKGNFPGRFSGRQFSNSRSEMNVSTLELGDSALYLCASSLWAGEAFFGQGTRLTVV.

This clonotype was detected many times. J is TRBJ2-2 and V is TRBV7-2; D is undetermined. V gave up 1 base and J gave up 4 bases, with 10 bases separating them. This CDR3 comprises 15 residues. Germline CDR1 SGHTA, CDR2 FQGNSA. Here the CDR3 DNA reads TGTGCCAGCAGCTTAGACTTCCCCGGCACCGGGGAGCTGTTTTTT. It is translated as CASSLDFPGTGELFF.

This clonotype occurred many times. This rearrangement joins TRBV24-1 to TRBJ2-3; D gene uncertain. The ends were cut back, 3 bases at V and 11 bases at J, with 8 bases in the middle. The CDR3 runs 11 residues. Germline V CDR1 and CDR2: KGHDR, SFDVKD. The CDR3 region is CATSDIRWQYF. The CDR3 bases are TGTGCCACCAGTGATATCCGTTGGCAGTATTTT.

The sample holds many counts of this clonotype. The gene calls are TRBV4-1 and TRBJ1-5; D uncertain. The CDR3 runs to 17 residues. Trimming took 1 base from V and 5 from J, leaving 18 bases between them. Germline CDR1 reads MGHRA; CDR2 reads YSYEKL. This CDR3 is CASSQGFPRPSHQPQHF. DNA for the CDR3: TGCGCCAGCAGCCAAGGGTTTCCAAGGCCTTCCCATCAGCCCCAGCATTTT.

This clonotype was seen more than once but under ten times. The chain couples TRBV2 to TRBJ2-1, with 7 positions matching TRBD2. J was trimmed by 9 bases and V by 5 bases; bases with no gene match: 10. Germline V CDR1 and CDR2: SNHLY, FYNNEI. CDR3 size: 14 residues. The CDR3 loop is CASSPRAGSSEQFF. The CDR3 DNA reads TGTGCCAGCAGTCCCCGAGCGGGAAGTTCTGAGCAGTTCTTC.

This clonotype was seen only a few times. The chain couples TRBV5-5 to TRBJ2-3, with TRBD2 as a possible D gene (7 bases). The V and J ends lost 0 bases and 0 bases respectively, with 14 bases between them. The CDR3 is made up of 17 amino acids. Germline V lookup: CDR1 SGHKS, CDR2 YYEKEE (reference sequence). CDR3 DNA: TGTGCCAGCAGCTTGGGTATAGGGGGGGCAAGCACAGATACGCAGTATTTT. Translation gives CASSLGIGGASTDTQYF.

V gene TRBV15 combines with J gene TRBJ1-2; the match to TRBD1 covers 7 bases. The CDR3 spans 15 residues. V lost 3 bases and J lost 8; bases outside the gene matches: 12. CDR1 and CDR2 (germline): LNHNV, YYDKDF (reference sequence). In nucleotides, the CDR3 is TGTGCCACCAGCAGGACACGACAGGGTACGGGAGGCTACACCTTC. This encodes CATSRTRQGTGGYTF.

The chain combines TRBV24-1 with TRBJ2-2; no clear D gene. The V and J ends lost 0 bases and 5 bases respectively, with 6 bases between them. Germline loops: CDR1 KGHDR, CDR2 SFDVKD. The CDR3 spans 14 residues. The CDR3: CATSDLGFTGELFF. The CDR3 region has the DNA TGTGCCACCAGTGATTTGGGTTTTACCGGGGAGCTGTTTTTT.

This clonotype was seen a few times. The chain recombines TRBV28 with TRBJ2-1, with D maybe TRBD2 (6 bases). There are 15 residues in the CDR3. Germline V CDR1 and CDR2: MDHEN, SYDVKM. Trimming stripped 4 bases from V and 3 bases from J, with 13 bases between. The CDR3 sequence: CASSSAGWDYNEQFF. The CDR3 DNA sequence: TGTGCCAGCAGTTCGGCGGGGTGGGACTACAATGAGCAGTTCTTC.

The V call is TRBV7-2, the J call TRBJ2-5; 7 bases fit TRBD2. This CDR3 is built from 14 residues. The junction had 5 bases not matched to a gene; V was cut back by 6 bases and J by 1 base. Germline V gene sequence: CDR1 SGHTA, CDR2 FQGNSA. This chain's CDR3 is CASSPLAVQETQYF. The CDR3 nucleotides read TGTGCCAGCAGTCCTCTAGCGGTCCAAGAGACCCAGTACTTC.

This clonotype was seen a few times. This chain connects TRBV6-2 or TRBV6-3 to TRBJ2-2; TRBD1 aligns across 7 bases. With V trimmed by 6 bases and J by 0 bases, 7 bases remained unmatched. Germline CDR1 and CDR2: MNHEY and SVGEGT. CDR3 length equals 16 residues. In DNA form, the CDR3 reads TGTGCCAGCAGCCCCCAACAGGGGCCGAACACCGGGGAGCTGTTTTTT. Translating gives CASSPQQGPNTGELFF.

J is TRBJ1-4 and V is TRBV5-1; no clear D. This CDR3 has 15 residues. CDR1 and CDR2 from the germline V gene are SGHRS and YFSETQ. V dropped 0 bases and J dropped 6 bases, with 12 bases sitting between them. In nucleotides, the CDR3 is TGCGCCAGCAGCTTGGTAGCGGGGAGTGATGAAAAACTGTTTTTT. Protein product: CASSLVAGSDEKLFF.

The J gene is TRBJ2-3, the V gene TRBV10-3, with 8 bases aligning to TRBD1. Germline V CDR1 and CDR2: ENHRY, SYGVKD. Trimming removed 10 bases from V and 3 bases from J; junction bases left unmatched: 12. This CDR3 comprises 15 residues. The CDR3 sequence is CATFGQGRRTDTQYF. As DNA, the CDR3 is TGTGCCACCTTCGGACAGGGTCGACGGACAGATACGCAGTATTTT.

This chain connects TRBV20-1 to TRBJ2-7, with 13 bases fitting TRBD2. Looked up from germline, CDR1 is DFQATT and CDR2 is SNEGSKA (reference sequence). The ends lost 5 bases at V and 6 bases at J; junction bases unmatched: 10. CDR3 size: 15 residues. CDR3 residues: CSADRTSGRGGEQYF. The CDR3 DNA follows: TGCAGTGCTGACCGGACTAGCGGGAGAGGCGGCGAGCAGTACTTC.

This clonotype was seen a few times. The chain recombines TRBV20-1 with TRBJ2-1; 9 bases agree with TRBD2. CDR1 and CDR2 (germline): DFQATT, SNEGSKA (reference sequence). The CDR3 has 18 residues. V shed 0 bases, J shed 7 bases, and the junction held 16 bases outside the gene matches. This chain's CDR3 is CSARDVGPAGGRLNEQFF. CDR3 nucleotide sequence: TGCAGTGCTAGAGATGTCGGCCCAGCGGGGGGCCGGCTAAATGAGCAGTTCTTC.

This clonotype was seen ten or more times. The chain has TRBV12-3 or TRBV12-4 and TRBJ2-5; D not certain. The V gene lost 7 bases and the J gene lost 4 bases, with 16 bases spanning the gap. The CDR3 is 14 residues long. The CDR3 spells CASIGPTQRETQYF. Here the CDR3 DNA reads TGTGCCAGCATTGGACCCACTCAGCGAGAGACCCAGTACTTC.

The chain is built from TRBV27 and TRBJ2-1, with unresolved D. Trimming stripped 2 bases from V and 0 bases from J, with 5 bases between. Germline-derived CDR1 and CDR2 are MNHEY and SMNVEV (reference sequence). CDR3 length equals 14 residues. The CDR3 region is CASSLLNSYNEQFF. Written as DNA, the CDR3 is TGTGCCAGCAGTTTACTCAACTCCTACAATGAGCAGTTCTTC.

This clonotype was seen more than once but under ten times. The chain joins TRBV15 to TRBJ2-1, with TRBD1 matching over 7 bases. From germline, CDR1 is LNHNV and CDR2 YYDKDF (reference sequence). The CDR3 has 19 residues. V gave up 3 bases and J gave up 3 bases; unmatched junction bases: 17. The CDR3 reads CATSSYPITTGTDYNEQFF. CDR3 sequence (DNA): TGTGCCACCAGCAGCTACCCAATTACTACCGGGACAGACTACAATGAGCAGTTCTTC. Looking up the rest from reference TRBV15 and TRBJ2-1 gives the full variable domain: DAMVIQNPRYQVTQFGKPVTLSCSQTLNHNVMYWYQQKSSQAPKLLFHYYDKDFNNEADTPDNFQSRRPNTSFCFLDIRSPGLGDTAMYLCATSSYPITTGTDYNEQFFGPGTRLTVL.

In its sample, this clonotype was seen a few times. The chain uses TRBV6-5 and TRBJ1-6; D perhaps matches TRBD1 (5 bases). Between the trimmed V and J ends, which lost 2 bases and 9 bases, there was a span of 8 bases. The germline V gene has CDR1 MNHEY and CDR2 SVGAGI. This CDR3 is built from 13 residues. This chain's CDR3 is CASSYGGGSPLHF. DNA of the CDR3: TGTGCCAGCAGTTACGGGGGAGGTTCACCCCTCCACTTT.

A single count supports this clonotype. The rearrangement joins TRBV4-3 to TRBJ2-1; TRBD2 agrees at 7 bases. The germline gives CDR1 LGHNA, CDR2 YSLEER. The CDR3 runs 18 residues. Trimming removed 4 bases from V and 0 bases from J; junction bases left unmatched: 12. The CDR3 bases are TGCGCCAGCAGCCCGAGGTTAGGACTAGGTCTCTCCTACAATGAGCAGTTCTTC. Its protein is CASSPRLGLGLSYNEQFF.

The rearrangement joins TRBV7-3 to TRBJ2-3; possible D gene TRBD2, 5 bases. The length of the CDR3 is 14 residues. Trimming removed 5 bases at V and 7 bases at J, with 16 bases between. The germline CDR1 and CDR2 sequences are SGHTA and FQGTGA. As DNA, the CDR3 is TGTGCCAGCAGCCCCCCCGGACTGGATAATACGCAGTATTTT. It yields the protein CASSPPGLDNTQYF.

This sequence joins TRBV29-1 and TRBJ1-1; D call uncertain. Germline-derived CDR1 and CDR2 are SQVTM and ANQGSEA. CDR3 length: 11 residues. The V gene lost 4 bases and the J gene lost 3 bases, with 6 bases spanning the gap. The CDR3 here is CSVGIYTEAFF. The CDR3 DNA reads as TGCAGCGTTGGGATTTACACTGAAGCTTTCTTT.

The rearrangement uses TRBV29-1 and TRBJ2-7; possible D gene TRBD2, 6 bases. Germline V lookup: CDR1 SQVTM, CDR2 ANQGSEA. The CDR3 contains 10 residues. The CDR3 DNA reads TGCTGGGGGGACCCCTACGAGCAGTACTTC. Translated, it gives CWGDPYEQYF.

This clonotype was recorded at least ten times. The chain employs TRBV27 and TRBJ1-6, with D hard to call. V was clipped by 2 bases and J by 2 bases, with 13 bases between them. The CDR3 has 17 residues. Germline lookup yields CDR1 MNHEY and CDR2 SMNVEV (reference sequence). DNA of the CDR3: TGTGCCAGCAGTTTAGACCCAGGAGGCACCTATAATTCACCCCTCCACTTT. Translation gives CASSLDPGGTYNSPLHF.

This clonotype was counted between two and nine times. The CDR3 DNA reads as TGTGCCAGCAGTTTAGGGGTGGACAGGGTAAACACCGGGGAGCTGTTTTTT. Its protein product is CASSLGVDRVNTGELFF. This chain connects TRBV12-3 or TRBV12-4 to TRBJ2-2; 8 positions agree with TRBD1. The CDR3 has 17 residues. J gave up 2 bases and V 1 base, and 6 bases lay outside the gene matches.

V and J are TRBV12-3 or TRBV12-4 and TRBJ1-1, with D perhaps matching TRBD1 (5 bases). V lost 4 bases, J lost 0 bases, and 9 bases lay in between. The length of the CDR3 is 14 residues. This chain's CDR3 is CASSSGDVNTEAFF. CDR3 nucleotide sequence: TGTGCCAGCAGTTCGGGGGATGTGAACACTGAAGCTTTCTTT.

CDR3 DNA: TGTGCCATCAGTGAACGGGGGGCCGATCAGCCCCAGCATTTT. The encoded protein is CAISERGADQPQHF. The chain recombines TRBV10-3 with TRBJ1-5, with a tentative D call TRBD1 (6 bases). The germline V and J ends were trimmed by 3 bases and 5 bases, with 11 bases remaining between them. Per germline, CDR1 ENHRY and CDR2 SYGVKD. CDR3 length: 14 amino acids.

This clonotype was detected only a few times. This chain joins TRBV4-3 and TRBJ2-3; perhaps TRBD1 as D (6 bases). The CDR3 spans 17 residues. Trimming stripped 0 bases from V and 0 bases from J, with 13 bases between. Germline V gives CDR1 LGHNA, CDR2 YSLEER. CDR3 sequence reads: CASSQDRTGHSTDTQYF. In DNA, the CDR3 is TGCGCCAGCAGCCAAGATCGTACGGGACACAGCACAGATACGCAGTATTTT.

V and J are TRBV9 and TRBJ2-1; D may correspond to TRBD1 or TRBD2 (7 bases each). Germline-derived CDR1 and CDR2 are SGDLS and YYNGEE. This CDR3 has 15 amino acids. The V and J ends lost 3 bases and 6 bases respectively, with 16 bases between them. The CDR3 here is CASSGSGTDFNEQFF. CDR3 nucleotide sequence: TGTGCCAGCAGCGGAAGCGGGACAGACTTCAATGAGCAGTTCTTC. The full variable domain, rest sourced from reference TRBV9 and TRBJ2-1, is DSGVTQTPKHLITATGQRVTLRCSPRSGDLSVYWYQQSLDQGLQFLIQYYNGEERAKGNILERFSAQQFPDLHSELNLSSLELGDSALYFCASSGSGTDFNEQFFGPGTRLTVL.